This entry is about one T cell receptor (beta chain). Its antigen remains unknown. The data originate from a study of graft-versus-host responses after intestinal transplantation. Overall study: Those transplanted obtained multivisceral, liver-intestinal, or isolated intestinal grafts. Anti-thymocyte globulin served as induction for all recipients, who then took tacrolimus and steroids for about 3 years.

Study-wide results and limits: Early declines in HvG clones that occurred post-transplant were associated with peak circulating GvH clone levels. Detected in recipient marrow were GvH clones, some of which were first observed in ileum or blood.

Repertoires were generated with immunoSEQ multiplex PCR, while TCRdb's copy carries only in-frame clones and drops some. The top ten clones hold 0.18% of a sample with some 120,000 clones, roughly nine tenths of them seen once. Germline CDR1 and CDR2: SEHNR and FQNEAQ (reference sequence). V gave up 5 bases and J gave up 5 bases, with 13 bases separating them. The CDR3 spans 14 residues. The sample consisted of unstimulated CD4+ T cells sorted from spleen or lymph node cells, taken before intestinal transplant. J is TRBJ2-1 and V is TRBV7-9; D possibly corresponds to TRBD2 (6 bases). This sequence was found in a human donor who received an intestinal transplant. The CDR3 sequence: CASSDRDWDNEQFF. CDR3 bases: TGTGCCAGCAGCGACCGGGACTGGGACAATGAGCAGTTCTTC.